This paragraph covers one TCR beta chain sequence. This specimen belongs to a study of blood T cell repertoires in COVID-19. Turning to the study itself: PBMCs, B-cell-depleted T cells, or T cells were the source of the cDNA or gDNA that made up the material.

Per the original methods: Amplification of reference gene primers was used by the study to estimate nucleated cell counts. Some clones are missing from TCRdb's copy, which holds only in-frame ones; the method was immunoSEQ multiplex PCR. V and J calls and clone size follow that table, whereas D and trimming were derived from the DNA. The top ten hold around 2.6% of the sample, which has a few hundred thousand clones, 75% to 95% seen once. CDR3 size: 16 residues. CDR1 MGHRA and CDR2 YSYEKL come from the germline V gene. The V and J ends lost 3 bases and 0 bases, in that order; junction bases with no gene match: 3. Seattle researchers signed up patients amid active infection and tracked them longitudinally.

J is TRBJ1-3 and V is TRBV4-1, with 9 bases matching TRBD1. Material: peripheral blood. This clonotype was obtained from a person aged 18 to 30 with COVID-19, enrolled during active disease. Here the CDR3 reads CASSQQTGGSGNTIYF. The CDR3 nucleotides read TGCGCCAGCAGCCAGCAGACAGGGGGCTCTGGAAACACCATATATTTT.